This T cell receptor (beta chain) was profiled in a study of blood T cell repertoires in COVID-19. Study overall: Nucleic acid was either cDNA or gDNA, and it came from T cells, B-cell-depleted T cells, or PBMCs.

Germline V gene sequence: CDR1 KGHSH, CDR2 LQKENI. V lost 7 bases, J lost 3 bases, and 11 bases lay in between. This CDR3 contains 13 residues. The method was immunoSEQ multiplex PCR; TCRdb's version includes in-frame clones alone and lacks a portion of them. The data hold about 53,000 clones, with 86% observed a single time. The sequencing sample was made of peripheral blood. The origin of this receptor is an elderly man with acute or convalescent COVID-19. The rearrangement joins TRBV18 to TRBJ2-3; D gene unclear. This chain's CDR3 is CASLSRVTDTQYF. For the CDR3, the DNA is TGTGCCAGCTTGTCCCGGGTGACAGATACGCAGTATTTT.